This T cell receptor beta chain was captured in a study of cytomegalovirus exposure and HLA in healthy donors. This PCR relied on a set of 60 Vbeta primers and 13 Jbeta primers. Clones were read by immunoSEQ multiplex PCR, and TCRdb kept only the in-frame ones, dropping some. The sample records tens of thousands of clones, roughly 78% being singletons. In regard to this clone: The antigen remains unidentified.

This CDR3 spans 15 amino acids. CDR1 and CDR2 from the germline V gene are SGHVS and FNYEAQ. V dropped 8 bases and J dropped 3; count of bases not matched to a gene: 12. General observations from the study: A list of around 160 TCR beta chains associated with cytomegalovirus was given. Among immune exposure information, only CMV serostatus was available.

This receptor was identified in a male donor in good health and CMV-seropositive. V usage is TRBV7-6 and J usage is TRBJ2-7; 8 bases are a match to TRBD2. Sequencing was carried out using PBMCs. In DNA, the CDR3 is TGTGCCAGCTCTCGTGGAAGCGGGGGAAACTACGAGCAGTACTTC. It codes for CASSRGSGGNYEQYF.